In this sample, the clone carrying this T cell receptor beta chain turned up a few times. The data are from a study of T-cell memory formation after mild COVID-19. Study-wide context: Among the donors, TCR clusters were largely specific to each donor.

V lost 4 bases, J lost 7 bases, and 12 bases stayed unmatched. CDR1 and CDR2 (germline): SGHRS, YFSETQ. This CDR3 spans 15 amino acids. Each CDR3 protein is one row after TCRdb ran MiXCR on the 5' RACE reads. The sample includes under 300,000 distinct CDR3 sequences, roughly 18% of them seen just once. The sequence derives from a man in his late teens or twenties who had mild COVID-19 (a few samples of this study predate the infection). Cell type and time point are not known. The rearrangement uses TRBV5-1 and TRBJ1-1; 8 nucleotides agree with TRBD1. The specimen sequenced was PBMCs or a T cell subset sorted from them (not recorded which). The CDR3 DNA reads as TGCGCCAGCAGCGAAACAAAGACAGGGGAGATTGAAGCTTTCTTT. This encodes CASSETKTGEIEAFF. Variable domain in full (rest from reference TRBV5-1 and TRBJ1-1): KAGVTQTPRYLIKTRGQQVTLSCSPISGHRSVSWYQQTPGQGLQFLFEYFSETQRNKGNFPGRFSGRQFSNSRSEMNVSTLELGDSALYLCASSETKTGEIEAFFGQGTRLTVV.